This TCR beta chain came from a study of cytomegalovirus exposure and HLA in healthy donors listed by TCRdb under 2017. At the level of the whole study: According to an earlier analysis of a few hundred of the donors, 150 million to 200 million T cells yielded 90 million to 130 million unique TCR beta sequences and approximately 300 Gb of sequence data. The study used immunosequencing to profile the T cell repertoires of 666 subjects and linked those repertoires to cytomegalovirus serostatus. Donor age, sex, ethnicity and CMV serostatus were collected together with the repertoire data. In a later analysis, previously published TCR beta repertoires from about 670 donors were re-analyzed and high-resolution HLA genotyping was added so that TCR occurrence patterns could be studied. High-throughput TCR immunosequencing, statistical association of individual TCRs with disease status, and machine learning were combined to predict cytomegalovirus infection status. Among about 410 genotyped donors of the cohort, an average of roughly 230,000 unique TCR beta nucleotide sequences was sequenced per donor, of which roughly 17% were non-productive. A separate validation cohort of roughly 130 different subjects was used in addition to the 666-subject first cohort. All discovery cohort repertoires had been generated on a single sequencing platform. A handful of DR-DQ haplotypes were handled as single units for association and clustering because linkage in the cohort was strong. In a later genetic analysis, genome-wide SNP genotypes for 398 of the 666 donors were used, and that subset was treated as a discovery cohort. Of the approximately 370 genotyped donors, 75% to 85% were placed in the genetic ancestry cluster associated with self-reported Caucasian donors. The study aimed to test whether signatures of past pathogen exposure could be identified by cataloging public T cell receptors. Typing coverage varied by locus: roughly 629-640 donors for A, B, C, DRB1 and DQB1; roughly 510 for DQA1; around 570 for DPA1; around 490 for DPB1. An early release that covered some 640 HLA-typed donors contained approximately 300 gigabases of sequencing data and tens of millions of unique TCR sequences. To decide whether each TCR beta V gene segment behaved as functional or pseudogenic, an earlier analysis of over 500 of the donors relied on high-throughput TCR beta sequencing. Class I and class II HLA loci were covered by the typing at four-digit resolution. Rather than using new phenotypic data, the later analysis identified candidate immune exposures from TCR beta sequences and from how often those sequences occurred across donors. General conclusions and limits of the study: According to a later genetic analysis, donors in an Asian-associated ancestry cluster had fewer N-insertions in productive TCRs than the roughly 670-donor mean. In a later analysis, HLA-associated TCR beta chains were found to be more clonally expanded and to have lower generation probabilities than equally common non-associated chains. In a later analysis, most CMV-associated TCR beta chains were found to appear HLA-restricted, with HLA associations seemingly driven largely by CMV exposure. At a false discovery rate of 0.05, a later analysis linked roughly 17,000 TCR beta sequences to specific HLA alleles. The cohort was sequenced for TCR beta chains only, and without alpha or paired-chain data the features that could be detected were limited. Several of the top co-occurrence clusters appeared to be linked to parvovirus B19, influenza, CMV and Epstein-Barr virus, according to a later analysis. In a later analysis, TCR association rates were found to vary across HLA loci, with the most associated TCRs seen for DRB1 alleles and the fewest for HLA-C alleles. When HLA alleles, especially DR and DQ, strongly co-occurred, attributing TCR associations to individual alleles was difficult. Sequencing depth was assumed to be roughly uniform across donors in the presence/absence analyses, though that assumption may not hold. The 87-base-pair reads could not distinguish some IMGT-functional V segments, including TRBV6-2 and TRBV6-3, so those segments were excluded. HLA typing was unavailable for some donors at each locus, so association tests used only the typed subset. A further reported finding was that TCR beta sequences accurately predicted the HLA-A and HLA-B alleles for most subjects in the first cohort. For the cohort, immune exposure information was limited to CMV serostatus. The classifier was reported to diagnose cytomegalovirus status with high specificity and sensitivity in both the original cohort and the validation cohort. In a later genetic analysis, a missense DCLRE1C variant was associated with V-gene and J-gene trimming of TCR beta chains, and the association was replicated in an independent cohort. Most TCR sequences were observed very rarely across donors, whereas some public TCRs were present in many individuals. Correlated functional status among segregating V segments might reflect linkage disequilibrium, but an unknown experimental factor could not be ruled out. The study gave a list of about 150 TCR beta chains associated with cytomegalovirus. A group of highly shared sequence variants was considered likely to be a technical artifact of the sequencing pipeline. In an earlier analysis of approximately 600 of the donors, most TCR beta V segments were observed in productive rearrangements about 90% or about 30% of the time, broadly matching IMGT annotations. Because counts were too low, roughly 16 rarely observed V segments, including chromosome 9 orphons, were left out of the earlier analysis of 587 of the donors. The authors suggested that the approach could potentially be generalized to other disease states and immunological phenotypes. In vitro tests confirmed that a few of the cytomegalovirus-associated TCR beta chains recognize cytomegalovirus antigens.

The cohort comprised around 690 healthy bone marrow donors. Cohort members were all nominally healthy when sampled, although unrecorded immune exposures were likely present. The donor tested CMV seronegative and was one of the 352 seronegative cohort members. Each donor provided a peripheral blood sample, and peripheral blood mononuclear cells were used for TCR beta sequencing. Genomic DNA was extracted from the blood cell samples with the Qiagen DNeasy Blood Extraction Kit. The CDR3 runs 15 residues from the cysteine to the phenylalanine. Just the 45-base CDR3 DNA is kept, in frame starting at base 1. Ends trimmed: V by 1 base, J by 4 bases; bases unmatched to a gene: 1. For CDR1 and CDR2, the germline V gene lists MNHNS and SASEGT. Of note for this clone: Its antigen is still unknown. Base qualities are not at hand, and no much larger clone is one base apart.

The library was prepared using the immunoSEQ multiplex PCR assay. For the multiplex PCR, a mixture combining 60 forward primers for TCR Vbeta segments and 13 reverse primers for TCR Jbeta segments was used. A multiplex PCR assay on genomic DNA amplified the CDR3 region of rearranged TCR beta genes. Amplified TCR beta libraries were sequenced as 87-base-pair reads on the Illumina HiSeq System. The source study handled its data this way. A later analysis tallied tens of millions of unique TCR beta chains across the 640 or so repertoires, and approximately 12 million of those chains were shared by two or more donors. Raw reads were error-corrected and collapsed into unique sequences with a nearest-neighbor algorithm that merged closely related sequences to remove PCR and sequencing errors. To assign V, D and J gene segments, CDR3 sequences were aligned to IMGT reference sequences. For a sequence to be retained, at least a six-nucleotide match to both a V gene segment and a J gene segment was required. Rearrangements were classified as productive when the CDR3 lacked stop codons and remained in frame with V and J, and all other rearrangements were classified as non-productive. Following IMGT convention, CDR3 was defined as the stretch from the second conserved V-encoded cysteine to the conserved J-encoded phenylalanine. The earlier analysis of 500 to 600 of the donors excluded sequences that lacked an unambiguous match to a single V gene segment. An earlier analysis of 587 of the donors called V segments functional above 56.7% productive rearrangements and segregating when the between-donor standard deviation exceeded 5%. A statistical classification framework was developed to diagnose cytomegalovirus status using the catalog of TCR beta chain sequences. In a later analysis, V and J genes were assigned by comparing TCR nucleotide sequences against IMGT/GENE-DB human TR gene sequences. In a later analysis, CDR3 sequences and most-parsimonious VDJ recombination scenarios were assigned using the TCRdist pipeline. A later analysis defined each TCR beta chain by its CDR3 amino acid sequence plus V-gene family, and excluded reads lacking a unique V-gene family. To address suspected cross-contamination and a sequencing artifact, a later analysis removed approximately 590 highly shared, low-generation-probability nucleotide sequences. For each public chain, a later analysis derived a clonal expansion index from normalized ranks of inferred template counts within each repertoire. In a later analysis, generation probabilities were computed with a VDJ recombination model fitted to out-of-frame rearrangements, and the resulting probabilities were checked against IGoR. In a later analysis, TCR-TCR, TCR-HLA and TCR-CMV co-occurrence was scored with hypergeometric tests, and a repertoire-size bias correction was applied to TCR pairs. A later analysis estimated false discovery rates by permuting HLA or CMV assignments 20 times. In a later analysis, co-occurring TCRs were grouped with DBSCAN, and TCRdist sequence similarity was added when clustering was performed within HLA-allele-positive subsets. Repertoires with fewer than 30,000 or more than 120,000 public chains were left out of co-occurrence clustering, as were about 5 repertoires with anomalous nucleotide sharing. In TCRdb, the immuneACCESS table is reduced to in-frame sequences with V and J assigned. These tables do not hold every clone; where another copy was compared, an unresolved V gene accounts for under half, and the others remain unexplained. V and J calls and clone size are those listed in that table; D and trimming were worked out from the DNA. The sample table contains about 150,000 clones; only one count was recorded for 80% to 90% of them. Clones ranked in the top ten supply over 2% of the sample.

Sequencing input: PBMCs. The receptor chain draws on TRBV6-1 and TRBJ2-3, and 11 junctional nucleotides match TRBD2. The clonotype comes from a boy younger than 10 in good health and CMV-seronegative. The DNA sequence is given as TGTGCCAGCAGTGAAGGACTAGCGGGACCAGATACGCAGTATTTT. Its amino acids are CASSEGLAGPDTQYF.